This TCR beta chain was retrieved from a study of CXCR3-negative and CXCR3-positive naive CD8 T cells. The study, taken as a whole, reports: Comparison of naive cells showed more hydrophobic TRB CDR3s in CXCR3-positive than in CXCR3-negative naive cells.

Points on this clonotype: Its antigen is not identified.

There are 13 residues in the CDR3. The germline V gene encodes CDR1 SGHVS and CDR2 FNYEAQ. The libraries of TRB cDNA were constructed through 5' RACE using UMI labels. One entry per CDR3 protein, without DNA, is what TCRdb gives after re-calling the 5' RACE reads. The table for this sample gives over 100,000 distinct CDR3 sequences. All CD8+ T cell subsets were sorted in triplicate at fewer than 350,000 cells each. V is TRBV7-6 and J is TRBJ2-1. The receptor comes from a human donor in good health. Some clones in this sample may be carry-over from other donors' samples. Sequencing was done on a sample of naive CXCR3+ CD8+ T cells from blood. Regarding subset: CD45RO-CCR7+CD27+CD95- naive CD8+ T cells expressing CXCR3 (TNR3+). This chain's CDR3 is CGSSLYEYNEQFF.